In its sample, the clone carrying this T cell receptor (beta chain) was seen many times. Its matching antigen is unknown. The data are from a study of T cell repertoires in cytomegalovirus infection. Study as a whole: The study used recently identified HLA-C-restricted and well-studied HLA-B-restricted CMV epitopes. From public TCR beta signatures came an indication of both CMV infection and matching HLA type.

TCRdb fed the reads into MiXCR, producing one record per CDR3 protein. Counted here are hundreds of thousands of distinct CDR3 sequences, around a third occurring once; the ten biggest clones make up roughly an eighth. Overall study results and limits: The ex vivo response was dominated by HLA-C-restricted CMV-specific TCR beta clonotypes.

Germline V gene sequence: CDR1 DFQATT, CDR2 SNEGSKA (reference sequence). This CDR3 is 14 amino acids long. Trimming removed 3 bases at V and 6 bases at J, with 15 bases between. The origin of this receptor is a human donor in good health (CMV status not recorded). Some clones in this sample may be carry-over from other donors' samples. The sequenced sample was cultured CD8+ T cells from PBMCs, obtained from culture after CMV antigen stimulation. The rearrangement uses TRBV20-1 and TRBJ1-5; D possibly corresponds to TRBD1 (6 bases). The CDR3 sequence is CSASMKGGSQPQHF. DNA of the CDR3: TGCAGTGCTAGCATGAAGGGGGGAAGTCAGCCCCAGCATTTT.